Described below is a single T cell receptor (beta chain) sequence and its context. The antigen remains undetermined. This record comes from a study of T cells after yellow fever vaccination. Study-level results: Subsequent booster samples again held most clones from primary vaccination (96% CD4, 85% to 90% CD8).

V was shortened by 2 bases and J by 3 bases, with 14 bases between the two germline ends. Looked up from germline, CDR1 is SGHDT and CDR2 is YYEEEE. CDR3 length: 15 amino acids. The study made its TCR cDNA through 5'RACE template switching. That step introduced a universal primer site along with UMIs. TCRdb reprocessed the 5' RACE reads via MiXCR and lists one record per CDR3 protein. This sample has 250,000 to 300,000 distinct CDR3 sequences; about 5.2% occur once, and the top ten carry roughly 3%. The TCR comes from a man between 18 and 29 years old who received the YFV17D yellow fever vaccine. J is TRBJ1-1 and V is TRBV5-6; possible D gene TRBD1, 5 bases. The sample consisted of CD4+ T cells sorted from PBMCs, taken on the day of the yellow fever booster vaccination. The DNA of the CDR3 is TGTGCCAGCAGCTTTCAAGGGACGGGATACACTGAAGCTTTCTTT. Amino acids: CASSFQGTGYTEAFF.